This T cell receptor beta chain appears in the sequencing data of a study of T cell repertoires in cytomegalovirus infection. TCRdb re-called the reads with MiXCR, one entry per CDR3 protein. Here the sample spans approximately 910,000 distinct CDR3 sequences, approximately 31% being singletons. The table lists this clonotype with a few counts. Its antigen remains unidentified. The origin of this receptor is a human donor in good health (CMV status not recorded). Some clones in this sample may be carry-over from other donors' samples. The sequencing used cultured CD8+ T cells from PBMCs, collected from culture after CMV antigen stimulation.

Written as DNA, the CDR3 is TGTGCCAGCACCCCTTATGATACGCAGTATTTT. This gives the protein CASTPYDTQYF. The J gene is TRBJ2-3, the V gene TRBV7-9; D unclear. Per the germline V gene, CDR1 is SEHNR and CDR2 is FQNEAQ (reference sequence). Trimming shortened V by 7 bases and J by 6 bases, and 8 bases separated the two germline ends. This CDR3 spans 11 amino acids.